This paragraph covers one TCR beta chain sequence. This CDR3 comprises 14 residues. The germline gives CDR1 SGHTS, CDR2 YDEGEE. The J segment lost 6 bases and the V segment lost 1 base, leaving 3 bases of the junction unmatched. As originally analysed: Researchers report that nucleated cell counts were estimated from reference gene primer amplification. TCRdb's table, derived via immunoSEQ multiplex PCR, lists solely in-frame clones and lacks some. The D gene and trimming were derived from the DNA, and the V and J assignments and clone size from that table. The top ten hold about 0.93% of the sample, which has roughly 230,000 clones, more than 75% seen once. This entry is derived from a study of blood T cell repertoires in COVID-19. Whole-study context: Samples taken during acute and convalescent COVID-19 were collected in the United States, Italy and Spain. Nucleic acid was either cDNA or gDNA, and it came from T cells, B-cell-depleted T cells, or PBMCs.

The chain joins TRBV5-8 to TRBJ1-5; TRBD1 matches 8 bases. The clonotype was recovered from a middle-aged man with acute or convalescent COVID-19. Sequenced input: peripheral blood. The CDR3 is CASSLNRGGQPQHF. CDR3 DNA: TGTGCCAGCAGCTTGAACAGGGGGGGTCAGCCCCAGCATTTT.